This T cell receptor (beta chain) stems from a study of blood T cell repertoires in COVID-19. Clones were read by immunoSEQ multiplex PCR, and TCRdb kept only the in-frame ones, dropping some. The sample includes some 190,000 clones, more than 75% of them seen just once. With 4 bases clipped from V and 2 bases from J, the junction kept 5 bases outside the gene matches. This CDR3 is 15 amino acids long. The rearrangement uses TRBV5-3 and TRBJ2-1; TRBD2 agrees at 8 bases. TRBV5-3 is an ORF for which the function is uncertain. Sequenced material: PBMCs or T cells enriched from blood (not recorded which). The origin of this receptor is a man in his sixties who had been exposed to COVID-19. The CDR3 nucleotides are TGTGCCAGAAGCCAGCGGGAGACGGCCTACAATGAGCAGTTCTTC. It translates to CARSQRETAYNEQFF.